This TCR beta chain came from a study of CD8 T cells in ankylosing spondylitis. This clonotype has at least ten counts. Its antigen is still unknown. MiXCR was run by TCRdb on the 5' RACE reads, yielding one entry per CDR3 protein. The table records 150,000 to 200,000 distinct CDR3 sequences, 9.5% to 13% of them present only once. Study-wide results and limits: Matched synovial fluid from ankylosing spondylitis patients was reported to be enriched for disease-linked clones. Eight or nine highly homologous variants formed a TCR beta motif that appeared characteristic of ankylosing spondylitis blood.

This clonotype was sampled from a male donor with ankylosing spondylitis or in good health (not recorded which). The sample consisted of blood, either unsorted or a sorted T cell fraction (not recorded which).

CDR3 sequence reads: CSARDSRGRSSYNSPLHF. DNA for the CDR3: TGCAGTGCTAGAGATTCTAGGGGCCGCAGCTCCTATAATTCACCCCTCCACTTT. The V gene is TRBV20-1, the J gene TRBJ1-6, with D perhaps matching TRBD1 (5 bases). Per germline, CDR1 DFQATT and CDR2 SNEGSKA (reference sequence). Trimming left V 0 bases short and J 0 bases short, with 15 bases between. The CDR3 has 18 amino acids.